These 5 T cell receptor beta chains were sequenced from one sample in a study of blood T cell repertoires in COVID-19. The data were produced by immunoSEQ multiplex PCR, yet TCRdb's version contains in-frame clones alone and is incomplete. The repertoire includes about 67,000 clones, about 87% of them detected once, and approximately 8% sits in the top ten. Sequenced sample: peripheral blood. The receptors originated from a man aged 45-60 years with active COVID-19.

This clone was found once. The CDR3 sequence is CSVDGGGRGLQETQYF. CDR3 coding DNA: TGCAGCGTTGACGGCGGGGGACGGGGGCTCCAAGAGACCCAGTACTTC. The chain is built from TRBV29-1 and TRBJ2-5; weak D call: TRBD2 (7 bases). V lost 3 bases and J 1 base, leaving 18 bases between the germline ends. Germline assignment: CDR1 SQVTM and CDR2 ANQGSEA. The CDR3 has 16 residues.

The chain carries TRBV5-6 and TRBJ1-6; 9 nucleotides align to TRBD1. Losses at the gene ends were 0 bases for V and 6 bases for J; bases not matched to a gene: 4. The CDR3 length is 16 residues. CDR1 and CDR2 (germline): SGHDT, YYEEEE. This CDR3 reads CASSLGWTGVNSPLHF. The DNA of the CDR3 is TGTGCCAGCAGCTTGGGTTGGACAGGGGTTAATTCACCCCTCCACTTT.

This chain links TRBV5-4 with TRBJ2-3, with 12 nucleotides matching TRBD2. V lost 4 bases and J lost 5; bases outside the gene matches: 8. The CDR3 spans 16 residues. Germline V gene lookup returns CDR1 SGHNT and CDR2 YYREEE (reference sequence). The CDR3 region has the DNA TGTGCCAGCAGCGGGACGACTAGCGGGAGTAGAGATACGCAGTATTTT. Encoded protein: CASSGTTSGSRDTQYF.

This chain links TRBV5-5 with TRBJ1-2; weak D call: TRBD1 (6 bases). Trimming pared 0 bases from V and 12 bases from J, leaving 15 bases between. The length of the CDR3 is 13 residues. Per the germline V gene, CDR1 is SGHKS and CDR2 is YYEKEE (reference sequence). CDR3 nucleotides: TGTGCCAGCAGCTTGGCCGACAGGCCGGTTCACACCTTC. It codes for CASSLADRPVHTF.

The sample holds one count of this clone. This chain links TRBV7-3 with TRBJ1-6; perhaps TRBD1 as D (5 bases). CDR3 length equals 13 residues. Looked up from germline, CDR1 is SGHTA and CDR2 is FQGTGA. Trimming cost V 5 bases and J 7 bases, with 9 bases left between them. In DNA, the CDR3 is TGTGCCAGCAGCACCCAGGGAAATTCACCCCTCCACTTT. This translates into CASSTQGNSPLHF.